The text below deals with one TCR beta chain. This clone has only a few counts. Its antigen remains undetermined. Base qualities were left out, and no much larger clone turns up one base away. TCRbeta CDR3 regions were amplified from genomic DNA using the immunoSEQ Assay, a bias-controlled multiplex PCR. From the authors' description of their analysis: Nucleated cell counts per sample were estimated from amplification of reference gene primers within the assay. To quantify the absolute abundance of each unique TCRbeta CDR3 rearrangement, sequence reads were collapsed and filtered. For each sample, productive Simpson clonality was calculated by taking the square root of Simpson's diversity index across productive rearrangements. This immuneACCESS table, as held by TCRdb, lists in-frame sequences with V and J called but not all clones. Of the missing ones, under half trace to an unresolved V gene in checked studies; the others have no known cause. For V, J and clone size, that table is used; D and trimming come from the DNA. The sample table shows 220,000 or so clones, and roughly 82% are seen once. The ten largest clones take up around 1.9% of the sample.

In the prospective study, participants were about 18 to 95 years old, resided in approximately 22 geographic areas of the United States, and were enrolled through a virtual design. Cohort assignment in the prospective study relied on participant-reported clinical history from a screening survey and a study questionnaire. Recovered participants in ImmuneRACE Cohort 3 were defined as having two consecutive negative NP/OP PCR tests, clearance from a healthcare professional, or resolution of symptoms. Mobile phlebotomists in the prospective study collected whole blood, serum and a nasopharyngeal or oropharyngeal swab from every participant. Additional blood draws and questionnaires over an approximately 2-month period could optionally be provided by prospective study participants. Before DNA extraction, blood samples from the prospective study were shipped at room temperature or frozen. Spanning cysteine to phenylalanine, the CDR3 consists of 12 amino acids. The CDR3 DNA has 36 bases and is translated from base 1. Sequences LGHDT (CDR1) and YNNKEL (CDR2) are obtained from the germline V gene (reference sequence). V was cut back by 0 bases and J by 6 bases, leaving a gap of 6 bases between them.

These data belong to a study of blood T cell repertoires in COVID-19 (dated by TCRdb to 2019 to 2021). Broadly, across the study: Samples from collaborators originated in the United States, Italy and Spain and spanned both the acute and convalescent phases of COVID-19. A de-identified subject ID, COVID-19 status, age in years and sex were almost always included in the sample metadata. Where HLA class I and class II types were available, the types were taken from metadata supplied by the sample provider, not from assay-based typing. The repertoires were released in a freely available public database intended as a resource for research on the immune response to SARS-CoV-2. Samples were obtained from the ongoing ImmuneRACE study (first 160 participants) and from over 1,000 subjects provided by 6 global collaborators. The material from the prospective study consisted of cDNA or gDNA derived from T cells, B-cell-depleted T cells, or PBMCs. The dataset comprised deeply sampled blood TCRbeta repertoires from subjects exposed to, actively infected with, or recovered from COVID-19. Study-wide conclusions, independent of this receptor: How much clinical and demographic metadata was included differed by source and by participant, and the metadata was provided uncurated.

This TCR derives from a woman in her fifties or sixties who had recovered from COVID-19. Sequencing used PBMCs or T cells enriched from blood (not recorded which). This receptor chain uses TRBV3-1 (or the pseudogene TRBV3-2) and TRBJ2-7, with the D gene uncertain. The DNA sequence reads TGTGCCAGCAGCCAAGAAATGCGCGAGCAGTACTTC. This gives the protein CASSQEMREQYF.